Below are 26 T cell receptor beta chains sequenced from a single sample in a study of identifying expanded T cells in peripheral blood. TCRdb's table, derived via immunoSEQ multiplex PCR, lists solely in-frame clones and lacks some. The sample lists under 150,000 clones, 65% to 90% seen once, with 8% to 9% in the top ten. Sequenced material: blood. These receptors all come from a person between 18 and 70 years old in good health.

This clone was seen at least ten times. The chain links TRBV27 to TRBJ2-2, with 7 nucleotides matching TRBD1. CDR3 length equals 14 residues. The trim removed 3 bases at V and 8 bases at J, leaving 6 bases unmatched. Germline CDR1 reads MNHEY; CDR2 reads SMNVEV (reference sequence). CDR3 protein: CASSFKGAGGELFF. The CDR3 DNA is TGTGCCAGCAGTTTTAAGGGGGCAGGAGGGGAGCTGTTTTTT.

On this clone: The same CDR3 arises from other DNA sequences in this sample as well. The V and J genes are TRBV4-3 and TRBJ1-1; D is unresolved. CDR3 length: 14 residues. Per germline, CDR1 LGHNA and CDR2 YSLEER. V was trimmed by 0 bases and J by 0 bases, leaving 5 bases between them. CDR3 sequence reads: CASSQDLLNTEAFF. CDR3 bases: TGCGCCAGCAGCCAAGATCTATTGAACACTGAAGCTTTCTTT.

The gene calls are TRBV7-6 and TRBJ1-1; no clear D gene. Germline values: CDR1 SGHVS, CDR2 FNYEAQ. Trimming stripped 2 bases from V and 1 base from J, with 5 bases between. There are 13 residues in the CDR3. CDR3 coding DNA: TGTGCCAGCAGCTTACAGACGAACACTGAAGCTTTCTTT. This sequence encodes CASSLQTNTEAFF.

This clone was picked up one time. The gene calls are TRBV5-6 and TRBJ2-1, with TRBD1 matching 8 bases. The CDR3 is 16 amino acids. V lost 2 bases, J lost 5 bases, and 9 bases stayed unmatched. Germline CDR1 SGHDT, CDR2 YYEEEE. The CDR3 DNA sequence: TGTGCCAGCAGCTTACCTAGGACAGGGTTAAACAATGAGCAGTTCTTC. It codes for CASSLPRTGLNNEQFF.

J is TRBJ2-7 and V is TRBV2; D unclear. The CDR3 runs to 13 residues. Looked up from germline, CDR1 is SNHLY and CDR2 is FYNNEI. The germline V and J ends were trimmed by 4 bases and 9 bases, with 16 bases remaining between them. This CDR3 reads CASSGPALRGQYF. The CDR3 DNA reads as TGTGCCAGCAGTGGGCCAGCCCTACGAGGGCAGTACTTC.

The chain carries TRBV14 and TRBJ2-3, with D possibly being TRBD1 (5 bases). Trimming took off 2 bases at V and 2 bases at J, with 14 bases between the two ends. Germline values: CDR1 SGHDN, CDR2 FVKESK. The CDR3 extends over 16 amino acids. The CDR3 reads CASSQKWGGITDTQYF. The CDR3 nucleotides are TGTGCCAGCAGCCAAAAGTGGGGCGGCATCACAGATACGCAGTATTTT.

The chain links TRBV5-1 to TRBJ2-7, with 9 bases identical to TRBD2. V was pared by 0 bases and J by 2 bases, with 9 bases of the junction left unmatched. The CDR3 totals 17 residues. The germline gives CDR1 SGHRS, CDR2 YFSETQ. CDR3 coding DNA: TGCGCCAGCAGCTTGGAGGGTTGGACTAGCGAGCCCTACGAGCAGTACTTC. Its translation: CASSLEGWTSEPYEQYF. The full variable domain, rest sourced from reference TRBV5-1 and TRBJ2-7, is KAGVTQTPRYLIKTRGQQVTLSCSPISGHRSVSWYQQTPGQGLQFLFEYFSETQRNKGNFPGRFSGRQFSNSRSEMNVSTLELGDSALYLCASSLEGWTSEPYEQYFGPGTRLTVT.

The V gene is TRBV28, the J gene TRBJ2-7; D uncertain. V was shortened by 6 bases and J by 3 bases, with 9 bases between the two germline ends. Germline lookup yields CDR1 MDHEN and CDR2 SYDVKM. This CDR3 contains 12 residues. The CDR3 DNA reads as TGTGCCAGCAGAACAGTGGGCTACGAGCAGTACTTC. Translating it yields CASRTVGYEQYF.

V usage is TRBV19 and J usage is TRBJ1-5; D may be TRBD1 (6 bases). Trimming cost V 6 bases and J 3 bases, with 15 bases left between them. The CDR3 has 15 amino acids. Germline loops: CDR1 LNHDA, CDR2 SQIVND (reference sequence). CDR3 DNA: TGTGCCAGTAGCTCGTATCCGGGGGCCAATCAGCCCCAGCATTTT. Translating it yields CASSSYPGANQPQHF.

This chain links TRBV19 with TRBJ2-7; TRBD2 is a possible D gene (6 bases). CDR3 size: 15 residues. Trimming removed 5 bases from V and 4 bases from J, with 18 bases in between. Germline V gene lookup returns CDR1 LNHDA and CDR2 SQIVND (reference sequence). The DNA of the CDR3 is TGTGCCAGTAGTCCCATTGCGGGACTGTCATACGAGCAGTACTTC. Amino acids: CASSPIAGLSYEQYF.

The chain links TRBV4-2 to TRBJ1-1; D unclear. The CDR3 has 13 residues. Germline values: CDR1 LGHNA, CDR2 YNFKEQ. Trimming cost V 0 bases and J 3 bases, with 5 bases left between them. Here the CDR3 DNA reads TGTGCCAGCAGCCAAGAACCTTACACTGAAGCTTTCTTT. Encoded protein: CASSQEPYTEAFF.

The genes are TRBV2 and TRBJ2-5; 8 bases align to TRBD1. The CDR3 has 15 amino acids. Trimming took 8 bases from V and 3 from J; bases not matched to a gene: 11. The germline V gene has CDR1 SNHLY and CDR2 FYNNEI. The DNA of the CDR3 is TGTGCCAGCCGTCGTCGGGCAGGGGGCAAAGAGACCCAGTACTTC. Translating gives CASRRRAGGKETQYF.

The chain couples TRBV5-1 to TRBJ1-1; tentative D call: TRBD1 (5 bases). The CDR3 spans 15 residues. The ends were cut back, 4 bases at V and 2 bases at J, with 15 bases in the middle. The germline gives CDR1 SGHRS, CDR2 YFSETQ. The CDR3 protein is CASSGAAGPNTEAFF. CDR3 bases: TGCGCCAGCAGCGGGGCGGCAGGGCCCAACACTGAAGCTTTCTTT.

J is TRBJ2-7 and V is TRBV6-6; the D call may be TRBD1 or TRBD2 (5 bases each). The CDR3 has 15 residues. Germline lookup yields CDR1 MNHNY and CDR2 SVGAGI (reference sequence). The ends were cut back, 0 bases at V and 5 bases at J, with 14 bases in the middle. CDR3 bases: TGTGCCAGCAGTTACTCCCCGGGACCACCCCACGAGCAGTACTTC. Its protein product is CASSYSPGPPHEQYF.

CDR3 region: CASSQGGDRGTQYF. CDR3 bases: TGCGCCAGCAGCCAAGGGGGGGACCGAGGGACCCAGTACTTC. The rearrangement uses TRBV4-1 and TRBJ2-5; maybe TRBD2 (6 bases). The CDR3 consists of 14 residues. Germline V gene sequence: CDR1 MGHRA, CDR2 YSYEKL. V lost 1 base to trimming and J lost 7 bases, with 13 bases between them.

The chain carries TRBV5-6 and TRBJ1-3; no firm D call. The V end lost 3 bases, the J end lost 3 bases, and 1 base lay between the germline ends. CDR3 length equals 11 residues. Germline CDR1 and CDR2: SGHDT and YYEEEE. CDR3 sequence reads: CASSYGNTIYF. For the CDR3, the DNA is TGTGCCAGCAGCTATGGAAACACCATATATTTT.

This clone has just one count. The V gene is TRBV5-4, the J gene TRBJ1-5; D perhaps matches TRBD1 (5 bases). The CDR3 length is 16 residues. Germline V gene sequence: CDR1 SGHNT, CDR2 YYREEE (reference sequence). Trimming removed 1 base at V and 3 bases at J, with 14 bases between. Here the CDR3 reads CASSLTGEGHNQPQHF. The CDR3 DNA reads as TGTGCCAGCAGCTTGACGGGGGAAGGTCACAATCAGCCCCAGCATTTT.

The chain combines TRBV7-9 with TRBJ1-1, with a possible D match to TRBD1 (5 bases). The germline CDR1 and CDR2 sequences are SEHNR and FQNEAQ (reference sequence). V was pared by 5 bases and J by 1 base, with 8 bases between. The CDR3 covers 13 residues. The CDR3 reads CASSMTANTEAFF. The CDR3 bases are TGTGCCAGCAGCATGACAGCGAACACTGAAGCTTTCTTT.

The chain links TRBV20-1 to TRBJ1-2, with 11 bases aligning to TRBD1. Unmatched junction bases numbered 2, after V lost 6 bases and J lost 8 bases. This CDR3 has 11 residues. Looked up from germline, CDR1 is DFQATT and CDR2 is SNEGSKA (reference sequence). DNA for the CDR3: TGCAGTGCGGACAGGGGGCGGGGCTACACCTTC. As protein: CSADRGRGYTF.

V is TRBV7-8 and J is TRBJ1-6; no clear D. This CDR3 has 15 residues. The V end was cut by 5 bases, the J end by 8 bases, with 16 bases between. The germline gives CDR1 SGHVS, CDR2 FQNEAQ. The CDR3 nucleotides are TGTGCCAGCAGCCTAACCAAGGCCGGGTATTCACCCCTCCACTTT. It codes for CASSLTKAGYSPLHF. The full variable domain, its missing parts supplied by reference TRBV7-8 and TRBJ1-6, is GAGVSQSPRYKVAKRGQDVALRCDPISGHVSLFWYQQALGQGPEFLTYFQNEAQLDKSGLPSDRFFAERPEGSVSTLKIQRTQQEDSAVYLCASSLTKAGYSPLHFGNGTRLTVT.

The chain employs TRBV11-2 and TRBJ2-7, with a weak D call TRBD1 (5 bases). This CDR3 has 14 residues. The germline gives CDR1 SGHAT, CDR2 FQNNGV. Trimming shortened V by 1 base and J by 7 bases, and 14 bases separated the two germline ends. The CDR3 sequence is CASSLVREVGEQYF. CDR3 bases: TGTGCCAGCAGCTTAGTCAGGGAAGTAGGAGAGCAGTACTTC. The variable domain in full, completed from reference TRBV11-2 and TRBJ2-7, reads EAGVAQSPRYKIIEKRQSVAFWCNPISGHATLYWYQQILGQGPKLLIQFQNNGVVDDSQLPKDRFSAERLKGVDSTLKIQPAKLEDSAVYLCASSLVREVGEQYFGPGTRLTVT.

Written as DNA, the CDR3 is TGTGCCTGGCGGGGGGGGGCTTCGCCCTCACCCCTCCACTTT. Residues: CAWRGGASPSPLHF. V is TRBV30 and J is TRBJ1-6; maybe TRBD1 (6 bases). CDR3 length equals 14 residues. V was trimmed by 5 bases and J by 10 bases, leaving 18 bases between them. Germline V gene sequence: CDR1 GTSNPN, CDR2 SVGIG (reference sequence).

V and J are TRBV11-2 and TRBJ1-5; D is uncertain. Germline values: CDR1 SGHAT, CDR2 FQNNGV. CDR3 length: 12 residues. V shed 0 bases and J shed 7 bases, with 4 bases lying between them. Here the CDR3 DNA reads TGTGCCAGCAGCTTAGACGGGCAGCCCCAGCATTTT. Protein sequence: CASSLDGQPQHF.

The chain links TRBV29-1 to TRBJ2-5; D assignment may be TRBD1 or TRBD2 (8 bases each). The CDR3 consists of 14 residues. The ends were cut back, 6 bases at V and 4 bases at J, with 18 bases in the middle. Germline CDR1 and CDR2: SQVTM and ANQGSEA. The CDR3 bases are TGCAGCGTCCGGGGGGGGACAGGCCCAGAGACCCAGTACTTC. Amino acid sequence: CSVRGGTGPETQYF.

The chain combines TRBV5-4 with TRBJ2-7, with D tentatively TRBD1 (5 bases). Between the trimmed V and J ends, which lost 4 bases and 0 bases, there was a span of 17 bases. The CDR3 contains 16 residues. CDR1 is SGHNT and CDR2 is YYREEE in the germline V gene (reference sequence). As DNA, the CDR3 is TGTGCCAGCAGCCCCCAGGGTCGTATAAGCTCCTACGAGCAGTACTTC. Protein: CASSPQGRISSYEQYF.

The chain carries TRBV5-6 and TRBJ2-7, with D possibly matching TRBD1 (6 bases). The CDR3 is made up of 15 amino acids. Germline CDR1 is SGHDT and CDR2 is YYEEEE. V dropped 1 base and J dropped 0 bases, with 11 bases sitting between them. The CDR3 coding sequence is TGTGCCAGCAGCTTGACAGGGTTTGACTCCTACGAGCAGTACTTC. This translates into CASSLTGFDSYEQYF.